The sequence of this TCR beta chain was determined in a study of T cell clonotyping in hematopoietic cell transplantation. Some clones are missing from TCRdb's copy, which holds only in-frame ones; the method was immunoSEQ multiplex PCR. The sample carries about 27,000 clones, nearly 97% recorded once. General study results and limits: Few recipient clonotypes overlapped donors; over 95% were de novo at given depth. Pathologically expanded recipient clonotypes increased progressively from day 30 to day 180 as diversity fell. Broader posttransplant TCR repertoire diversity was predicted by graft donor and pretransplant recipient Inverse Simpson Index values.

Remarks on this clone: The antigen is undetermined.

Trimming stripped 8 bases from V and 8 bases from J, with 18 bases between. CDR1 is MDHEN and CDR2 is SYDVKM in the germline V gene. The CDR3 spans 14 residues. The sequence derives from a man aged 45-60 years in good health. Some clones in this sample may be carry-over from other donors' samples. The J gene is TRBJ1-4, the V gene TRBV28; no definite D call. The sample was peripheral blood mononuclear cells. The CDR3 DNA sequence: TGTGCCAGCGGACCGGACCTAGCCGGGGAAAAACTGTTTTTT. Protein product: CASGPDLAGEKLFF. Full variable domain (rest looked up from reference TRBV28 and TRBJ1-4): DVKVTQSSRYLVKRTGEKVFLECVQDMDHENMFWYRQDPGLGLRLIYFSYDVKMKEKGDIPEGYSVSREKKERFSLILESASTNQTSMYLCASGPDLAGEKLFFGSGTQLSVL.